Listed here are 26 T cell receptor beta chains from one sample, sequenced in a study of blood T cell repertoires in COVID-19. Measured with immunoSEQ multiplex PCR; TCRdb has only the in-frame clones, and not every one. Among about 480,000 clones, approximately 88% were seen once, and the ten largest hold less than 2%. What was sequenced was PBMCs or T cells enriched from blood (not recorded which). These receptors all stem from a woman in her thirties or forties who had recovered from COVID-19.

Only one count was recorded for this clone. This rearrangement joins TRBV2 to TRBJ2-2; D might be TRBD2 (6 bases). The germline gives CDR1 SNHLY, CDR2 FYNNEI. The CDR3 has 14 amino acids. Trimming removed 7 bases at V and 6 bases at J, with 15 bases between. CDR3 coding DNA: TGTGCCAGCACTCAATCCTCGGGGGCCGGGGAGCTGTTTTTT. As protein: CASTQSSGAGELFF.

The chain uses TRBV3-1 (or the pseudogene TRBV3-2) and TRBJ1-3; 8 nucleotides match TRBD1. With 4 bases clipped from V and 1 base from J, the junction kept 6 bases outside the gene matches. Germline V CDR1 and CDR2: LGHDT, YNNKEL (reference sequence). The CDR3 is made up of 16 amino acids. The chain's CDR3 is CASSLPQGASGNTIYF. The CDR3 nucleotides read TGTGCCAGCAGCCTCCCCCAGGGGGCGTCTGGAAACACCATATATTTT.

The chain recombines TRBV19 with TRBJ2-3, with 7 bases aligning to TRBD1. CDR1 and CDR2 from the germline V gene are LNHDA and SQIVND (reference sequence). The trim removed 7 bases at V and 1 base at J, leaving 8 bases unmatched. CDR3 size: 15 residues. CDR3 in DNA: TGTGCCAGTACTGGGACAGCCGGAGGCACAGATACGCAGTATTTT. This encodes CASTGTAGGTDTQYF.

The CDR3: CASSFFGTSVSYEQYF. In nucleotides, the CDR3 is TGTGCCAGCAGCTTTTTCGGGACTAGCGTCTCCTACGAGCAGTACTTC. J is TRBJ2-7 and V is TRBV7-2; the match to TRBD2 covers 10 bases. CDR3 length equals 16 residues. Germline V gene sequence: CDR1 SGHTA, CDR2 FQGNSA. V was clipped by 3 bases and J by 0 bases; unmatched bases: 5.

DNA for the CDR3: TGTGCCAGCAGCCAAGTAGACTCCCTTACACATACGCAGTATTTT. Translating gives CASSQVDSLTHTQYF. The rearrangement links TRBV3-1 (or the pseudogene TRBV3-2) to TRBJ2-3; no clear D gene. V lost 1 base, J lost 7 bases, and 15 bases lay in between. The germline V gene has CDR1 LGHDT and CDR2 YNNKEL (reference sequence). The CDR3 length is 15 residues.

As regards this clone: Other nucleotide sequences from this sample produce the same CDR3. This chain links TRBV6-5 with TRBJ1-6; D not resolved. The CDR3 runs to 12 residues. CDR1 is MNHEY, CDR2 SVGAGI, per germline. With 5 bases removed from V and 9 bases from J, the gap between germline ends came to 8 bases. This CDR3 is CASSSRSSPLHF. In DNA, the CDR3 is TGTGCCAGCAGTAGTCGGTCTTCACCCCTCCACTTT.

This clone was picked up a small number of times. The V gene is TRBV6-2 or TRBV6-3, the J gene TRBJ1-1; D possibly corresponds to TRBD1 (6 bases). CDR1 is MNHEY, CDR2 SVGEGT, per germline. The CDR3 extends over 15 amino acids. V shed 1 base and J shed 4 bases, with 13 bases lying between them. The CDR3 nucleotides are TGTGCCAGCAGTTACTGGACAGCGGAGGTCACTGAAGCTTTCTTT. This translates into CASSYWTAEVTEAFF.

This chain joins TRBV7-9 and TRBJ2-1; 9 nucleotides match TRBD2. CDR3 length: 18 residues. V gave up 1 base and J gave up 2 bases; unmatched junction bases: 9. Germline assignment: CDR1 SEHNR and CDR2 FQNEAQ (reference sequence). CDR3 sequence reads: CASSLGRTQREAYNEQFF. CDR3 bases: TGTGCCAGCAGCTTAGGCCGAACACAGCGGGAGGCCTACAATGAGCAGTTCTTC.

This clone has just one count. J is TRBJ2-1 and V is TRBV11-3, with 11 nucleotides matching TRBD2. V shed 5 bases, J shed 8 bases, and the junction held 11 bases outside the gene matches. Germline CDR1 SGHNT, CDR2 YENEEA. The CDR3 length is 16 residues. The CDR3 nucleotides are TGTGCCAGCAGCCCACAACTAGCGGGAGAAAAGGATGAGCAGTTCTTC. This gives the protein CASSPQLAGEKDEQFF. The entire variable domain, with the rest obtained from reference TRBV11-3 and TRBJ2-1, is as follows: EAGVVQSPRYKIIEKKQPVAFWCNPISGHNTLYWYLQNLGQGPELLIRYENEEAVDDSQLPKDRFSAERLKGVDSTLKIQPAELGDSAVYLCASSPQLAGEKDEQFFGPGTRLTVL.

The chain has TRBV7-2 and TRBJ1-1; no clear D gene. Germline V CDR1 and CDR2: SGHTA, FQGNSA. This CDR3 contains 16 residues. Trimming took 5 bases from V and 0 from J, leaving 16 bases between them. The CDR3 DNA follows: TGTGCCAGCAGCCGCCGTCGGCGGCCCATGAACACTGAAGCTTTCTTT. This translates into CASSRRRRPMNTEAFF.

The CDR3 region is CASSFGTGRRETQYF. CDR3 bases: TGTGCCAGCAGTTTTGGGACAGGGAGGCGTGAGACCCAGTACTTC. The rearrangement links TRBV6-5 to TRBJ2-5, with 9 positions matching TRBD1. V shed 4 bases and J 5 bases; nucleotides not matched to a gene: 8. The CDR3 spans 15 residues. Germline V lookup: CDR1 MNHEY, CDR2 SVGAGI.

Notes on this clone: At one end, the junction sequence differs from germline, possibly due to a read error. CDR3 nucleotide sequence: TGTGCTAGCAGCTTAGAGACTCATGGCGGCAATCAGCCCCAGCATTTT. This sequence encodes CASSLETHGGNQPQHF. The V gene is TRBV7-7, the J gene TRBJ1-5, with D unresolved. The germline V gene encodes CDR1 SSHAT and CDR2 FNYEAQ (reference sequence). The CDR3 is made up of 16 amino acids.

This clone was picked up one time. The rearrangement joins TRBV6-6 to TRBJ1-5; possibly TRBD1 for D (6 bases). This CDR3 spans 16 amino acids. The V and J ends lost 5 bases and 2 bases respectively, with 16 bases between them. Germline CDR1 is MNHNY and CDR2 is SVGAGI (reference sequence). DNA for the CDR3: TGTGCCAGCAGTAAACTAGGGGGAATTGGCAATCAGCCCCAGCATTTT. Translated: CASSKLGGIGNQPQHF.

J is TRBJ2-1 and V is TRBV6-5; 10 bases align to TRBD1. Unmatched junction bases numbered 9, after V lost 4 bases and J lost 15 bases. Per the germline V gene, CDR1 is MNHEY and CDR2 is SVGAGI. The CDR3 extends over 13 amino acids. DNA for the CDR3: TGTGCCAGCAGTTCCGACAGGGGGCGCCGATTGTTCTTC. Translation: CASSSDRGRRLFF.

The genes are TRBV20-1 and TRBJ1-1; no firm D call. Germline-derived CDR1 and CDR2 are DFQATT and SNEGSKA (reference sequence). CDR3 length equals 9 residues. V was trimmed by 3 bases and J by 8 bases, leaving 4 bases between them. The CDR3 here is CSASSEAFF. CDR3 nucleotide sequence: TGCAGTGCTAGCTCCGAAGCTTTCTTT.

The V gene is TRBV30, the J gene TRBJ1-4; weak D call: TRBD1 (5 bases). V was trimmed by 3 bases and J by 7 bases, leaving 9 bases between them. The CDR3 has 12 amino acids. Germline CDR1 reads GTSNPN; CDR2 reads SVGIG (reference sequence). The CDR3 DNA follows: TGTGCCTGGAGGAGCACAGGTGAAAAACTGTTTTTT. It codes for CAWRSTGEKLFF.

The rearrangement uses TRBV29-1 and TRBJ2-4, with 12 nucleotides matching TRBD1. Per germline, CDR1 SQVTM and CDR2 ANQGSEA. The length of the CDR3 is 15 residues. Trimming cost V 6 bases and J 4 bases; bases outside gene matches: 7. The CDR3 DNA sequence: TGCAGCGTCGGGGACAGGGGGCAGGTGAAAAACATTCAGTACTTC. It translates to CSVGDRGQVKNIQYF.

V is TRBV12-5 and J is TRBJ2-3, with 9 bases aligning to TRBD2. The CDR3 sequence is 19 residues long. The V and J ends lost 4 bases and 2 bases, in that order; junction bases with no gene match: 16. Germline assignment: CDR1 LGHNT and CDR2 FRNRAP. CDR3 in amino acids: CASGSLSTSGTESTDTQYF. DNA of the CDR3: TGTGCTAGTGGTTCCCTCTCGACTAGCGGAACAGAATCCACAGATACGCAGTATTTT. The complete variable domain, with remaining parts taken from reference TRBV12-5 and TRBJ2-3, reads DARVTQTPRHKVTEMGQEVTMRCQPILGHNTVFWYRQTMMQGLELLAYFRNRAPLDDSGMPKDRFSAEMPDATLATLKIQPSEPRDSAVYFCASGSLSTSGTESTDTQYFGPGTRLTVL.

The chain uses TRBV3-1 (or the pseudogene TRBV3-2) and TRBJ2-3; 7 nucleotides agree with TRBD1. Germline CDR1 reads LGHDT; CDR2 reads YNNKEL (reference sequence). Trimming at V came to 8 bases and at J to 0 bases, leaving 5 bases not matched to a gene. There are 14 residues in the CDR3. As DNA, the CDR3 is TGTGCCAGCTGTGACAGGGCTAGCACAGATACGCAGTATTTT. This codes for CASCDRASTDTQYF.

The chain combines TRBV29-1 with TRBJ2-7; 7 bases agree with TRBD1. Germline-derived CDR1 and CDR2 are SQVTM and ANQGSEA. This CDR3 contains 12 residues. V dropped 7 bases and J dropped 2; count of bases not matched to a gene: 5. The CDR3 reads CSAWDRTYEQYF. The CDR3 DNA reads TGCAGCGCCTGGGACAGAACCTACGAGCAGTACTTC.

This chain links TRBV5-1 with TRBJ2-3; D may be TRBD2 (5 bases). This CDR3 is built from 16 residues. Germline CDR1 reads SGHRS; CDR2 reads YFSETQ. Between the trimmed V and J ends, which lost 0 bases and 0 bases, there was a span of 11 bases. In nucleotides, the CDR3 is TGCGCCAGCAGCTTGGGCCGGGGTTCTAGCACAGATACGCAGTATTTT. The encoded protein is CASSLGRGSSTDTQYF. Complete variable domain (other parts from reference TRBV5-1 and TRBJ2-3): KAGVTQTPRYLIKTRGQQVTLSCSPISGHRSVSWYQQTPGQGLQFLFEYFSETQRNKGNFPGRFSGRQFSNSRSEMNVSTLELGDSALYLCASSLGRGSSTDTQYFGPGTRLTVL.

The CDR3: CASSPQGTHGYTF. The DNA of the CDR3 is TGTGCCAGTAGTCCCCAGGGAACGCATGGCTACACCTTC. The chain links TRBV19 to TRBJ1-2, with D perhaps matching TRBD1 (5 bases). Germline V gives CDR1 LNHDA, CDR2 SQIVND (reference sequence). The length of the CDR3 is 13 residues. V shed 5 bases and J shed 6 bases, with 13 bases lying between them.

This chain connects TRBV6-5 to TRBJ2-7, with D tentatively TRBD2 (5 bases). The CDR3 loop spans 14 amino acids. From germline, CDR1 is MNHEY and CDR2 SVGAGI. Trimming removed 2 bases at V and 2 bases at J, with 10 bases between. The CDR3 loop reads CASSYSGPTYEQYF. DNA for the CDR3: TGTGCCAGCAGTTACAGCGGCCCAACCTACGAGCAGTACTTC.

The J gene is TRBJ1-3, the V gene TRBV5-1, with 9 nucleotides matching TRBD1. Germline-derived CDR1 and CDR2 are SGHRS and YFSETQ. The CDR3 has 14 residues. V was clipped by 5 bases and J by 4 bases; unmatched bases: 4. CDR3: CASRGTGHGNTIYF. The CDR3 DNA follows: TGCGCCAGCAGGGGGACAGGGCACGGAAACACCATATATTTT.

In nucleotides, the CDR3 is TGTGCCAGCAGCGTCGGACAGAACACCGGGGAGCTGTTTTTT. Translated, it gives CASSVGQNTGELFF. The gene calls are TRBV5-4 and TRBJ2-2; tentative D call: TRBD1 (5 bases). CDR3 size: 14 residues. CDR1 and CDR2 (germline): SGHNT, YYREEE (reference sequence). The germline V and J ends were trimmed by 4 bases and 1 base, with 8 bases remaining between them.

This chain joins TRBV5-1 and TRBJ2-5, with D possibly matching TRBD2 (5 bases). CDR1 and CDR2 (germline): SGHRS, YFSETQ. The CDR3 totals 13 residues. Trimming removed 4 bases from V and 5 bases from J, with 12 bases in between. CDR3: CASSLSSGETQYF. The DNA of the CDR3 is TGCGCCAGCAGCCTCAGTTCGGGGGAGACCCAGTACTTC.